This passage covers 27 T cell receptor beta chains from one sample sequenced in a study of a mutant IDH1 vaccine in newly diagnosed glioma. Using immunoSEQ multiplex PCR, the repertoire was profiled, and TCRdb retains in-frame clones only, with some absent. Seen here are 75,000 to 80,000 clones, roughly 90% observed once, and the top ten hold approximately 0.6%. Documented time point: week 5, during vaccination. The content of each vaccine dose was 300 ug of mutant IDH1 20-mer peptide, and topical imiquimod accompanied it. No antigen is known for these receptors. The source was PBMCs, collected from a glioma patient whose treatment included an IDH1 peptide vaccine. These receptors all come from a woman in her fifties or sixties with glioma.

V usage is TRBV28 and J usage is TRBJ1-4, with D hard to call. The CDR3 consists of 12 residues. V lost 7 bases to trimming and J lost 8 bases, with 11 bases between them. CDR1 MDHEN and CDR2 SYDVKM come from the germline V gene. Written as DNA, the CDR3 is TGTGCCAGCACCTCAAGTGGAGAAAAACTGTTTTTT. This codes for CASTSSGEKLFF.

The V call is TRBV19, the J call TRBJ2-1; 12 bases map to TRBD2. Germline CDR1 and CDR2: LNHDA and SQIVND (reference sequence). Trimming removed 5 bases from V and 10 bases from J; junction bases left unmatched: 6. The CDR3 totals 14 residues. CDR3 residues: CASSPLAGGLEQFF. The DNA of the CDR3 is TGTGCCAGTAGTCCCCTAGCGGGGGGGCTCGAGCAGTTCTTC.

The chain employs TRBV7-9 and TRBJ1-2; 7 nucleotides line up with TRBD1. CDR1 and CDR2 from the germline V gene are SEHNR and FQNEAQ (reference sequence). The V and J ends lost 5 bases and 5 bases, in that order; junction bases with no gene match: 8. The CDR3 has 14 residues. CDR3 nucleotide sequence: TGTGCCAGCAGCGCGACAGGGATTAGGTATGGCTACACCTTC. Protein: CASSATGIRYGYTF.

V is TRBV29-1 and J is TRBJ2-7; 8 bases match TRBD1. Germline CDR1 reads SQVTM; CDR2 reads ANQGSEA. The CDR3 loop spans 15 amino acids. V was pared by 6 bases and J by 7 bases, with 17 bases of the junction left unmatched. For the CDR3, the DNA is TGCAGCGTCTCCCAGGGGGCCAGTGGCGCTGGAGAGCAGTACTTC. Its translation: CSVSQGASGAGEQYF.

The chain combines TRBV27 with TRBJ1-1; 8 bases are a match to TRBD1. V was pared by 1 base and J by 0 bases, with 4 bases of the junction left unmatched. CDR1 MNHEY and CDR2 SMNVEV come from the germline V gene (reference sequence). This CDR3 comprises 16 residues. The CDR3: CASSLYRQGLNTEAFF. The CDR3 nucleotides are TGTGCCAGCAGTTTATATCGACAGGGGCTGAACACTGAAGCTTTCTTT.

This chain uses TRBV5-1 with TRBJ2-7; 10 positions agree with TRBD1. J gave up 5 bases and V 3 bases, and 5 bases lay outside the gene matches. The CDR3 spans 14 residues. Germline loops: CDR1 SGHRS, CDR2 YFSETQ. This CDR3 reads CASSSRGTGDEQYF. Here the CDR3 DNA reads TGCGCCAGCAGCTCTAGAGGGACAGGGGACGAGCAGTACTTC.

V gene TRBV5-1 combines with J gene TRBJ2-3; 7 nucleotides line up with TRBD2. The V and J ends lost 4 bases and 3 bases, in that order; junction bases with no gene match: 11. This CDR3 has 16 residues. Germline assignment: CDR1 SGHRS and CDR2 YFSETQ. The DNA of the CDR3 is TGCGCCAGCAGCATACGTGGGAGGGCCGGAACAGATACGCAGTATTTT. Protein product: CASSIRGRAGTDTQYF.

This chain links TRBV7-6 with TRBJ1-3; the D gene is possibly TRBD1 (6 bases). V lost 5 bases and J 0 bases, leaving 14 bases between the germline ends. The CDR3 has 16 amino acids. Germline V gives CDR1 SGHVS, CDR2 FNYEAQ. The CDR3 DNA is TGTGCCAGCAGCCGAGCGACAGGCACCTCTGGAAACACCATATATTTT. This translates into CASSRATGTSGNTIYF.

The chain combines TRBV2 with TRBJ2-5, with 8 bases identical to TRBD2. There are 12 residues in the CDR3. V shed 11 bases, J shed 1 base, and the junction held 3 bases outside the gene matches. Germline lookup yields CDR1 SNHLY and CDR2 FYNNEI. The CDR3 region is CAGGRPQETQYF. CDR3 nucleotide sequence: TGTGCCGGCGGGAGGCCCCAAGAGACCCAGTACTTC.

The chain joins TRBV15 to TRBJ1-1; D is perhaps TRBD1 (5 bases). This CDR3 region has 14 residues. The germline V gene encodes CDR1 LNHNV and CDR2 YYDKDF (reference sequence). Trimming cost V 1 base and J 5 bases, with 11 bases left between them. This chain's CDR3 is CATSRAAGRTEAFF. The CDR3 nucleotides read TGTGCCACCAGCAGAGCGGCAGGGCGGACTGAAGCTTTCTTT.

The chain links TRBV27 to TRBJ2-3, with D perhaps matching TRBD2 (5 bases). Germline loops: CDR1 MNHEY, CDR2 SMNVEV (reference sequence). The CDR3 runs 14 residues. The V end lost 4 bases, the J end lost 3 bases, and 11 bases lay between the germline ends. The CDR3 sequence is CASSWRKVTDTQYF. For the CDR3, the DNA is TGTGCCAGCAGTTGGAGGAAAGTAACAGATACGCAGTATTTT.

This rearrangement joins TRBV6-6 to TRBJ2-1; D unclear. The germline V gene encodes CDR1 MNHNY and CDR2 SVGAGI (reference sequence). The CDR3 consists of 14 residues. V lost 0 bases, J lost 5 bases, and 8 bases lay in between. The CDR3 DNA is TGTGCCAGCAGTTACTCGTCTCGCCACAATGAGCAGTTCTTC. Protein: CASSYSSRHNEQFF.

CDR3 nucleotides: TGTGCCAGCAGTTACTACGATGGGGGGCAAAACTATGGCTACACCTTC. Translation: CASSYYDGGQNYGYTF. The genes are TRBV6-5 and TRBJ1-2; a possible D gene is TRBD1 (6 bases). This CDR3 contains 16 residues. Germline V gene data show CDR1 as MNHEY and CDR2 as SVGAGI. The ends were cut back, 1 base at V and 2 bases at J, with 14 bases in the middle.

This sequence joins TRBV5-1 and TRBJ2-1; 10 bases line up with TRBD2. The germline CDR1 and CDR2 sequences are SGHRS and YFSETQ. J lost 8 bases, V lost 0 bases, and 8 bases had no gene match. CDR3 length: 16 residues. CDR3: CASSLGLAGVGYEQFF. DNA of the CDR3: TGCGCCAGCAGCTTGGGGCTAGCGGGAGTCGGGTATGAGCAGTTCTTC.

The V and J genes are TRBV4-2 and TRBJ2-1; 9 bases align to TRBD1. Per the germline V gene, CDR1 is LGHNA and CDR2 is YNFKEQ. V lost 4 bases, J lost 5 bases, and 6 bases stayed unmatched. This CDR3 is built from 15 residues. The CDR3 reads CASSRIRTGDNEQFF. CDR3 coding DNA: TGTGCCAGCAGCCGAATACGGACAGGGGACAATGAGCAGTTCTTC.

The CDR3 coding sequence is TGTGCCAGCAGTTTACGCAGGGGCAATGAGCAGTTCTTC. This gives the protein CASSLRRGNEQFF. This chain connects TRBV27 to TRBJ2-1, with TRBD1 as a possible D gene (6 bases). CDR3 length: 13 residues. The germline V gene has CDR1 MNHEY and CDR2 SMNVEV (reference sequence). V was trimmed by 2 bases and J by 6 bases, leaving 8 bases between them.

The chain has TRBV5-1 and TRBJ2-1; 9 bases align to TRBD2. J gave up 8 bases and V 0 bases, and 3 bases lay outside the gene matches. The CDR3 spans 14 residues. Germline V gene data show CDR1 as SGHRS and CDR2 as YFSETQ. CDR3 region: CASSLDSGRDEQFF. DNA of the CDR3: TGCGCCAGCAGCTTGGATAGCGGGAGAGATGAGCAGTTCTTC.

V is TRBV19 and J is TRBJ2-7; possibly TRBD2 for D (7 bases). The CDR3 contains 13 residues. Germline-derived CDR1 and CDR2 are LNHDA and SQIVND (reference sequence). V dropped 5 bases and J dropped 7 bases, with 15 bases sitting between them. CDR3 sequence: CASSLEGGSEQYF. DNA for the CDR3: TGTGCCAGTAGTTTGGAGGGGGGGTCGGAGCAGTACTTC.

This clone was seen once. The chain recombines TRBV5-1 with TRBJ2-5; D is possibly TRBD1 (6 bases). Trimming took off 4 bases at V and 3 bases at J, with 10 bases between the two ends. The CDR3 consists of 13 residues. CDR1 and CDR2 (germline): SGHRS, YFSETQ. CDR3 in DNA: TGCGCCAGCAGCCCATCAGGGGAAGAGACCCAGTACTTC. It translates to CASSPSGEETQYF.

This clone was recorded once. The chain couples TRBV11-2 to TRBJ2-7; perhaps TRBD2 as D (5 bases). CDR1 is SGHAT, CDR2 FQNNGV, per germline. This CDR3 region has 13 residues. The V and J ends lost 2 bases and 5 bases respectively, with 10 bases between them. CDR3 sequence: CASSLSGVHEQYF. The CDR3 DNA sequence: TGTGCCAGCAGCTTATCCGGGGTCCACGAGCAGTACTTC.

The rearrangement uses TRBV2 and TRBJ2-2; no firm D call. CDR1 is SNHLY and CDR2 is FYNNEI in the germline V gene. The ends were cut back, 7 bases at V and 1 base at J, with 10 bases in the middle. The CDR3 has 14 residues. The CDR3 DNA follows: TGTGCCAGCAACCGGCCAGAGAACACCGGGGAGCTGTTTTTT. It encodes CASNRPENTGELFF.

This clone was counted ten times or more. The chain carries TRBV11-2 and TRBJ1-2; unclear D gene. V gave up 4 bases and J gave up 4 bases, with 13 bases separating them. This CDR3 is 14 amino acids long. Germline CDR1 SGHAT, CDR2 FQNNGV. CDR3 DNA sequence: TGTGCCAGCAGCTCCCATGGAACGGGCTATGGCTACACCTTC. Protein product: CASSSHGTGYGYTF.

The V call is TRBV7-9, the J call TRBJ1-2; no clear D. The CDR3 has 15 amino acids. Trimming took 0 bases from V and 2 from J, leaving 10 bases between them. CDR1 is SEHNR and CDR2 is FQNEAQ in the germline V gene (reference sequence). Here the CDR3 reads CASSLAGGHNYGYTF. The DNA of the CDR3 is TGTGCCAGCAGCTTAGCGGGAGGGCACAACTATGGCTACACCTTC.

The V and J genes are TRBV7-2 and TRBJ2-1; 11 bases are a match to TRBD2. CDR1 is SGHTA and CDR2 is FQGNSA in the germline V gene. CDR3 length: 16 amino acids. The ends lost 3 bases at V and 5 bases at J; junction bases unmatched: 6. The chain's CDR3 is CASSFRTSGSHNEQFF. CDR3 sequence (DNA): TGTGCCAGCAGCTTCCGGACTAGCGGGTCCCACAATGAGCAGTTCTTC.

The CDR3 loop reads CASSPFREASQFF. The CDR3 coding sequence is TGTGCCAGCAGCCCGTTCCGGGAGGCATCGCAGTTCTTC. This chain connects TRBV7-8 to TRBJ2-1, with 7 bases lining up with TRBD2. The CDR3 has 13 residues. The ends lost 5 bases at V and 12 bases at J; junction bases unmatched: 10. In germline, CDR1 is SGHVS, CDR2 FQNEAQ.

This clone was observed once. The genes are TRBV14 and TRBJ2-1; 14 bases are shared with TRBD2. This CDR3 is built from 16 residues. Trimming took 0 bases from V and 7 from J; bases not matched to a gene: 2. The germline V gene has CDR1 SGHDN and CDR2 FVKESK. Written as DNA, the CDR3 is TGTGCCAGCAGCCAAGAGGGACTAGCGGGAGCAAATGAGCAGTTCTTC. As protein: CASSQEGLAGANEQFF.

The V call is TRBV27, the J call TRBJ1-2; weak D call: TRBD1 (5 bases). Trimming stripped 3 bases from V and 2 bases from J, with 7 bases between. CDR3 length: 13 residues. Germline V gene data show CDR1 as MNHEY and CDR2 as SMNVEV (reference sequence). CDR3 sequence: CASSFWGNYGYTF. CDR3 nucleotide sequence: TGTGCCAGCAGTTTCTGGGGGAACTATGGCTACACCTTC.